This T cell receptor beta chain emerged from a study of CD8+ T cells in alopecia areata. Treatment defined: oral pan-JAK inhibitor, 5-10 mg twice daily. The CDR3 is made up of 16 amino acids. CDR1 and CDR2 (germline): SGHAT, FQNNGV. V was pared by 2 bases and J by 5 bases, with 7 bases of the junction left unmatched. The sequencing template was cDNA reverse transcribed from extracted RNA. Generated by immunoSEQ multiplex PCR, the TCRdb table keeps only in-frame clones and is missing some. The sample shows 150,000 or so clones, roughly 54% of them seen only once. Sequencing was performed on CD8+ T cells sorted from blood, taken at week 4, from a patient treated with tofacitinib. This sequence was found in a human donor with alopecia areata. This chain links TRBV11-2 with TRBJ2-5; TRBD1 matches at 11 bases. The CDR3: CASSLSRTGGYETQYF. In DNA, the CDR3 is TGTGCCAGCAGCTTATCCCGGACAGGGGGCTATGAGACCCAGTACTTC. Variable domain in full (rest from reference TRBV11-2 and TRBJ2-5): EAGVAQSPRYKIIEKRQSVAFWCNPISGHATLYWYQQILGQGPKLLIQFQNNGVVDDSQLPKDRFSAERLKGVDSTLKIQPAKLEDSAVYLCASSLSRTGGYETQYFGPGTRLLVL.